These 19 T cell receptor beta chains originate from one sample sequenced in a study of control samples from healthy donors and cancer patients. This table comes from immunoSEQ multiplex PCR, and its TCRdb copy is limited to in-frame clones, with some not included. The sample shows 45,000 to 60,000 clones, about 92% of them seen only once. The sequencing input was PBMCs. These receptors were collected from a man aged 25 to 40 with colorectal cancer.

V and J are TRBV29-1 and TRBJ1-1; D is unresolved. This CDR3 is 13 amino acids long. CDR1 and CDR2 from the germline V gene are SQVTM and ANQGSEA. The V end was cut by 1 base, the J end by 6 bases, with 12 bases between. The chain's CDR3 is CSVEVAGQAEAFF. CDR3 nucleotides: TGCAGCGTTGAAGTAGCCGGTCAGGCTGAAGCTTTCTTT.

This clone was picked up one time. This chain joins TRBV11-3 and TRBJ2-1; 8 bases are a match to TRBD1. The V gene's germline CDR1 is SGHNT and CDR2 YENEEA. After removal of 5 bases from V and 3 bases from J, the junction contained 6 bases not matched to a gene. The CDR3 consists of 15 residues. The DNA of the CDR3 is TGTGCCAGCAGCCACCGGACAGGGATCTACAATGAGCAGTTCTTC. Its protein product is CASSHRTGIYNEQFF.

The gene calls are TRBV18 and TRBJ1-3; D remains unclear. CDR3 length equals 17 residues. Looked up from germline, CDR1 is KGHSH and CDR2 is LQKENI. Trimming cost V 3 bases and J 0 bases, with 15 bases left between them. The CDR3 sequence: CASSPLAAGPSGNTIYF. CDR3 nucleotides: TGTGCCAGCTCACCCTTAGCGGCCGGACCCTCTGGAAACACCATATATTTT.

V is TRBV19 and J is TRBJ1-2, with D possibly being TRBD1 (6 bases). The CDR3 length is 15 residues. V was shortened by 4 bases and J by 2 bases, with 14 bases between the two germline ends. Germline-derived CDR1 and CDR2 are LNHDA and SQIVND (reference sequence). The CDR3 DNA sequence: TGTGCCAGTAGTAACTGGACAGTAGCGAACTATGGCTACACCTTC. Translation: CASSNWTVANYGYTF. The full variable domain, its missing parts supplied by reference TRBV19 and TRBJ1-2, is DGGITQSPKYLFRKEGQNVTLSCEQNLNHDAMYWYRQDPGQGLRLIYYSQIVNDFQKGDIAEGYSVSREKKESFPLTVTSAQKNPTAFYLCASSNWTVANYGYTFGSGTRLTVV.

This chain uses TRBV19 with TRBJ1-2; TRBD1 might be the D (5 bases). Germline V gives CDR1 LNHDA, CDR2 SQIVND (reference sequence). The V end was cut by 0 bases, the J end by 8 bases, with 13 bases between. The CDR3 totals 14 residues. The CDR3 loop is CASSIDDRTKGYTF. The DNA for the CDR3 is TGTGCCAGTAGTATAGACGACAGAACGAAAGGCTACACCTTC.

The chain employs TRBV7-9 and TRBJ1-4; D gene ambiguous. Trimming removed 2 bases from V and 5 bases from J, with 21 bases in between. The CDR3 is made up of 18 amino acids. CDR1 and CDR2 from the germline V gene are SEHNR and FQNEAQ (reference sequence). The DNA for the CDR3 is TGTGCCAGCAGCTTATTCTTGGCGGTATCTTCCCCAAATGAAAAACTGTTTTTT. Protein product: CASSLFLAVSSPNEKLFF.

In DNA form, the CDR3 reads TGTGCCAGCAGCTTTACAAAAGGGACTGCGGCAGATACGCAGTATTTT. Amino acid sequence: CASSFTKGTAADTQYF. V usage is TRBV7-2 and J usage is TRBJ2-3; possible D gene TRBD2, 6 bases. This CDR3 contains 16 residues. Germline V lookup: CDR1 SGHTA, CDR2 FQGNSA. The V gene lost 3 bases and the J gene lost 4 bases, with 17 bases spanning the gap.

The chain employs TRBV5-1 and TRBJ1-1; D might be TRBD1 (5 bases). This CDR3 region has 14 residues. Germline CDR1 and CDR2: SGHRS and YFSETQ. V lost 5 bases and J lost 4, with 15 bases in between. CDR3 bases: TGCGCCAGCAGTCCCGACCAGGGTAGCACTGAAGCTTTCTTT. Its translation is CASSPDQGSTEAFF.

The chain employs TRBV4-3 and TRBJ2-1; D remains unclear. The CDR3 totals 16 residues. Germline assignment: CDR1 LGHNA and CDR2 YSLEER. V lost 0 bases and J 0 bases, leaving 9 bases between the germline ends. The CDR3 sequence is CASSQEGSSSYNEQFF. The CDR3 nucleotides are TGCGCCAGCAGCCAAGAAGGCTCGAGCTCCTACAATGAGCAGTTCTTC.

The chain employs TRBV5-6 and TRBJ1-1, with D perhaps matching TRBD1 (6 bases). CDR3 size: 14 residues. The germline gives CDR1 SGHDT, CDR2 YYEEEE. The V and J ends lost 3 bases and 0 bases respectively, with 9 bases between them. In DNA, the CDR3 is TGTGCCAGCAGCTGGACAGCAATGAACACTGAAGCTTTCTTT. Residues: CASSWTAMNTEAFF.

V is TRBV10-1 and J is TRBJ2-3, with no clear D. Germline V gene data show CDR1 as WNHNN and CDR2 as SYGVQD (reference sequence). V shed 0 bases and J shed 6 bases, with 16 bases lying between them. CDR3 length: 16 amino acids. This CDR3 reads CASSESTVPPLDTQYF. As DNA, the CDR3 is TGCGCCAGCAGTGAGTCAACCGTCCCTCCCCTCGATACGCAGTATTTT.

The chain recombines TRBV27 with TRBJ1-5; 7 bases match TRBD1. The CDR3 consists of 15 residues. The V segment lost 0 bases and the J segment 4 bases; nucleotides outside the gene matches: 3. Per germline, CDR1 MNHEY and CDR2 SMNVEV (reference sequence). In DNA form, the CDR3 reads TGTGCCAGCAGTTTATCTCGACAGGGTAATCAGCCCCAGCATTTT. Protein product: CASSLSRQGNQPQHF.

The V and J genes are TRBV12-3 or TRBV12-4 and TRBJ2-4; D is unresolved. The CDR3 is 11 amino acids. Trimming pared 4 bases from V and 12 bases from J, leaving 10 bases between. The CDR3 loop reads CASSYRENQYF. CDR3 in DNA: TGTGCCAGCAGTTATCGTGAAAATCAGTACTTC.

CDR3 sequence (DNA): TGCGCCAGCAGCTTGGAGGTGAACACTGAAGCTTTCTTT. The encoded protein is CASSLEVNTEAFF. The rearrangement links TRBV5-1 to TRBJ1-1; D not certain. This CDR3 contains 13 residues. With 0 bases removed from V and 0 bases from J, the gap between germline ends came to 3 bases. Germline V lookup: CDR1 SGHRS, CDR2 YFSETQ.

V usage is TRBV19 and J usage is TRBJ2-6; no definite D call. The CDR3 loop spans 13 amino acids. Trimming cost V 6 bases and J 2 bases, with 5 bases left between them. Germline CDR1 is LNHDA and CDR2 is SQIVND (reference sequence). CDR3 sequence reads: CASRSAGANVLTF. The DNA for the CDR3 is TGTGCCAGTAGAAGTGCTGGGGCCAACGTCCTGACTTTC.

This chain links TRBV6-6 with TRBJ2-2; D not resolved. Germline V CDR1 and CDR2: MNHNY, SVGAGI (reference sequence). The CDR3 consists of 14 residues. V dropped 8 bases and J dropped 1 base, with 11 bases sitting between them. CDR3 sequence reads: CASHPSGNTGELFF. The CDR3 bases are TGTGCCAGCCATCCGTCAGGGAACACCGGGGAGCTGTTTTTT.

The chain recombines TRBV7-9 with TRBJ2-1, with 8 bases lining up with TRBD2. The CDR3 contains 12 residues. The ends lost 4 bases at V and 10 bases at J; junction bases unmatched: 3. Germline V gene data show CDR1 as SEHNR and CDR2 as FQNEAQ (reference sequence). This CDR3 is CASSSGGHEQFF. The CDR3 DNA reads TGTGCCAGCAGCTCGGGGGGGCACGAGCAGTTCTTC.

On this clone: The sample holds other DNA sequences that translate to the same CDR3. This chain uses TRBV6-2 or TRBV6-3 with TRBJ2-7; D is undetermined. The V gene lost 6 bases and the J gene lost 3 bases, with 9 bases spanning the gap. CDR1 and CDR2 (germline): MNHEY, SVGEGT. This CDR3 contains 12 residues. CDR3 coding DNA: TGTGCCAGCAGCCTCGACCGCTACGAGCAGTACGTC. Amino acid sequence: CASSLDRYEQYV.

CDR3 residues: CASSPYRDIGGELFF. CDR3 in DNA: TGTGCCAGCAGCCCATACCGGGACATTGGCGGGGAGCTGTTTTTT. The chain employs TRBV13 and TRBJ2-2; tentative D call: TRBD1 (6 bases). V lost 5 bases and J lost 7, with 17 bases in between. Germline V gene data show CDR1 as PRHDT and CDR2 as FYEKMQ (reference sequence). This CDR3 is 15 amino acids long.